One and the same sample provided the 29 T cell receptor beta chains below, sequenced in a study of control samples from healthy donors and cancer patients. The data were produced by immunoSEQ multiplex PCR, yet TCRdb's version contains in-frame clones alone and is incomplete. This table holds 95,000 to 150,000 clones, 88% found once. The sequenced material came from blood. These receptors all stem from a middle-aged man in good health.

The CDR3 DNA follows: TGTGCCAGCAGCTCTGGACTAGCGGCGTTTCAGGAGACCCAGTACTTC. Protein product: CASSSGLAAFQETQYF. The chain is built from TRBV6-2 or TRBV6-3 and TRBJ2-5; 10 nucleotides line up with TRBD2. CDR3 size: 16 residues. The V gene's germline CDR1 is MNHEY and CDR2 SVGEGT. The V gene end was trimmed by 6 bases and the J gene end by 5 bases; junction bases not matched to a gene: 12.

V gene TRBV11-2 combines with J gene TRBJ2-7; 10 nucleotides line up with TRBD1. The CDR3 loop spans 16 amino acids. CDR1 is SGHAT, CDR2 FQNNGV, per germline. V gave up 2 bases and J gave up 7 bases; unmatched junction bases: 11. In DNA, the CDR3 is TGTGCCAGCAGCTTACCCGGGACAGGGGCTTGGGGGGAGCAGTACTTC. Translating gives CASSLPGTGAWGEQYF.

This chain uses TRBV10-1 with TRBJ2-2, with D possibly called TRBD1 or TRBD2 (5 bases each). The CDR3 loop spans 16 amino acids. The germline gives CDR1 WNHNN, CDR2 SYGVQD (reference sequence). V lost 6 bases to trimming and J lost 0 bases, with 14 bases between them. CDR3 region: CASRRDGATNTGELFF. In DNA, the CDR3 is TGCGCCAGCAGACGGGACGGGGCAACGAACACCGGGGAGCTGTTTTTT.

The chain couples TRBV6-5 to TRBJ1-3; TRBD1 matches at 7 bases. With V trimmed by 6 bases and J by 0 bases, 5 bases remained unmatched. CDR1 and CDR2 from the germline V gene are MNHEY and SVGAGI. The CDR3 has 15 amino acids. The CDR3 protein is CASSPTGASGNTIYF. CDR3 coding DNA: TGTGCCAGCAGCCCAACAGGGGCCTCTGGAAACACCATATATTTT.

The J gene is TRBJ2-3, the V gene TRBV19; D might be TRBD2 (5 bases). This CDR3 region has 17 residues. V was cut by 5 bases and J by 0 bases, with 18 bases left in between. Per germline, CDR1 LNHDA and CDR2 SQIVND (reference sequence). CDR3 amino acids: CASSDWSGRTSTDTQYF. The CDR3 nucleotides are TGTGCCAGTAGTGACTGGAGCGGTAGAACTAGCACAGATACGCAGTATTTT.

V usage is TRBV18 and J usage is TRBJ2-3, with D tentatively TRBD2 (7 bases). Germline-derived CDR1 and CDR2 are KGHSH and LQKENI. The length of the CDR3 is 14 residues. V lost 6 bases to trimming and J lost 6 bases, with 16 bases between them. CDR3 region: CASSPQAGADTQYF. In DNA form, the CDR3 reads TGTGCCAGCTCCCCGCAGGCGGGGGCCGATACGCAGTATTTT.

The CDR3 loop is CASSLGEGHSNYEQYF. CDR3 sequence (DNA): TGTGCCAGCAGCTTAGGGGAGGGACACTCAAACTACGAGCAGTACTTC. This rearrangement joins TRBV11-3 to TRBJ2-7; D perhaps matches TRBD2 (7 bases). This CDR3 is built from 16 residues. Trimming removed 1 base at V and 3 bases at J, with 16 bases between. Per the germline V gene, CDR1 is SGHNT and CDR2 is YENEEA.

V and J are TRBV29-1 and TRBJ1-1; D is possibly TRBD1 (6 bases). The CDR3 is made up of 13 amino acids. Trimming removed 6 bases from V and 2 bases from J, with 13 bases in between. CDR1 and CDR2 (germline): SQVTM, ANQGSEA. CDR3 protein: CSVETGGNTEAFF. The DNA of the CDR3 is TGCAGCGTGGAGACAGGCGGAAACACTGAAGCTTTCTTT.

The V gene is TRBV2, the J gene TRBJ2-5, with 8 positions matching TRBD1. The germline gives CDR1 SNHLY, CDR2 FYNNEI. V trimming: 10 bases; J trimming: 4 bases; junction bases outside the gene matches: 14. The CDR3 totals 15 residues. As DNA, the CDR3 is TGTGCCATCTCTCCCGAACAGGGGGACGGAGAGACCCAGTACTTC. Its translation: CAISPEQGDGETQYF.

The chain couples TRBV2 to TRBJ2-3; the D gene is possibly TRBD2 (6 bases). V shed 8 bases and J shed 8 bases, with 17 bases lying between them. Germline V lookup: CDR1 SNHLY, CDR2 FYNNEI. This CDR3 region has 13 residues. The CDR3 protein is CASLGGATGTQYF. The CDR3 DNA follows: TGTGCCAGCCTGGGCGGGGCAACTGGTACGCAGTATTTT.

The rearrangement joins TRBV24-1 to TRBJ2-7, with D possibly being TRBD2 (5 bases). V lost 4 bases, J lost 3 bases, and 12 bases lay in between. The CDR3 is made up of 14 amino acids. Germline V lookup: CDR1 KGHDR, CDR2 SFDVKD. The CDR3, as DNA: TGTGCCACCAGTGACCCTGACGGGAACTACGAGCAGTACTTC. It encodes CATSDPDGNYEQYF.

The chain is built from TRBV7-2 and TRBJ1-3; D gene uncertain. CDR1 and CDR2 (germline): SGHTA, FQGNSA. The V and J ends lost 0 bases and 3 bases respectively, with 9 bases between them. This CDR3 is built from 15 residues. The CDR3 loop is CASSLAGPGGNTIYF. Written as DNA, the CDR3 is TGTGCCAGCAGCTTAGCGGGTCCCGGTGGAAACACCATATATTTT.

This clone occurred a few times. The genes are TRBV15 and TRBJ1-1; 7 bases are shared with TRBD1. Trimming took 5 bases from V and 3 from J; bases not matched to a gene: 3. The CDR3 totals 13 residues. Germline V lookup: CDR1 LNHNV, CDR2 YYDKDF (reference sequence). CDR3 in amino acids: CATSRDRYTEAFF. CDR3 nucleotide sequence: TGTGCCACCAGCCGGGACAGATACACTGAAGCTTTCTTT.

The chain uses TRBV15 and TRBJ2-3; the D is unclear. Germline V gene data show CDR1 as LNHNV and CDR2 as YYDKDF (reference sequence). The CDR3 runs 16 residues. Trimming shortened V by 4 bases and J by 1 base, and 15 bases separated the two germline ends. The CDR3 region has the DNA TGTGCCACCAGCAAATTGGCCCAACGGGGCACAGATACGCAGTATTTT. Protein: CATSKLAQRGTDTQYF. The whole variable domain, remainder taken from reference TRBV15 and TRBJ2-3, is DAMVIQNPRYQVTQFGKPVTLSCSQTLNHNVMYWYQQKSSQAPKLLFHYYDKDFNNEADTPDNFQSRRPNTSFCFLDIRSPGLGDTAMYLCATSKLAQRGTDTQYFGPGTRLTVL.

The chain combines TRBV7-9 with TRBJ2-1; D ambiguous. There are 11 residues in the CDR3. The germline V and J ends were trimmed by 5 bases and 8 bases, with 7 bases remaining between them. Per germline, CDR1 SEHNR and CDR2 FQNEAQ (reference sequence). As DNA, the CDR3 is TGTGCCAGCAGCCCCGGCTATGAGCAGTTCTTC. It is translated as CASSPGYEQFF.

This clone was counted once. The chain uses TRBV2 and TRBJ1-2; D possibly corresponds to TRBD1 (5 bases). V gave up 4 bases and J gave up 5 bases, with 20 bases separating them. CDR1 and CDR2 from the germline V gene are SNHLY and FYNNEI. This CDR3 is built from 16 residues. CDR3 sequence: CASSVVGTPGGYGYTF. CDR3 DNA sequence: TGTGCCAGCAGTGTAGTCGGGACTCCGGGGGGGTATGGCTACACCTTC. Full variable domain (remainder filled in from reference TRBV2 and TRBJ1-2): EPEVTQTPSHQVTQMGQEVILRCVPISNHLYFYWYRQILGQKVEFLVSFYNNEISEKSEIFDDQFSVERPDGSNFTLKIRSTKLEDSAMYFCASSVVGTPGGYGYTFGSGTRLTVV.

This sequence joins TRBV5-1 and TRBJ2-1; TRBD2 matches 12 bases. The CDR3 is 15 amino acids. Per germline, CDR1 SGHRS and CDR2 YFSETQ. V gave up 7 bases and J gave up 10 bases; unmatched junction bases: 12. CDR3 in DNA: TGCGCCAGCTCTATGAGGACTAGCGGGGAAGGGGAGCAGTTCTTC. This codes for CASSMRTSGEGEQFF.

The V and J genes are TRBV19 and TRBJ2-3; tentatively, D is TRBD1 or TRBD2 (5 bases each). The CDR3 is 15 residues long. V was shortened by 3 bases and J by 6 bases, with 16 bases between the two germline ends. Per germline, CDR1 LNHDA and CDR2 SQIVND (reference sequence). Here the CDR3 DNA reads TGTGCCAGTAGTATTCCGGGACCCATGGGGGATACGCAGTATTTT. Translating it yields CASSIPGPMGDTQYF.

CDR3 protein: CAISEGREGEQFF. In DNA, the CDR3 is TGTGCCATCAGTGAAGGCAGGGAGGGCGAGCAGTTCTTC. The V call is TRBV10-3, the J call TRBJ2-1; 7 bases fit TRBD2. Germline V gene lookup returns CDR1 ENHRY and CDR2 SYGVKD. Losses at the gene ends were 3 bases for V and 10 bases for J; bases not matched to a gene: 6. The CDR3 sequence is 13 residues long.

This clone was seen only a few times. This chain connects TRBV4-1 to TRBJ1-5; D is possibly TRBD1 (5 bases). With 1 base removed from V and 4 bases from J, the gap between germline ends came to 11 bases. Germline V gives CDR1 MGHRA, CDR2 YSYEKL. This CDR3 contains 15 residues. CDR3 nucleotide sequence: TGCGCCAGCAGCCAAGCCCCAGGGATTAATCAGCCCCAGCATTTT. This translates into CASSQAPGINQPQHF.

In DNA, the CDR3 is TGTGCCAGCACGAAGGAGGGGGCGGGCTCCTACGAGCAGTACTTC. Translated, it gives CASTKEGAGSYEQYF. The chain has TRBV2 and TRBJ2-7; perhaps TRBD1 as D (7 bases). This CDR3 has 15 residues. V lost 7 bases and J lost 0, with 16 bases in between. From germline, CDR1 is SNHLY and CDR2 FYNNEI.

The chain joins TRBV2 to TRBJ1-2; no firm D call. The CDR3 length is 14 residues. Germline V CDR1 and CDR2: SNHLY, FYNNEI. V was clipped by 3 bases and J by 0 bases, with 8 bases between them. Here the CDR3 reads CASSEARTNYGYTF. Here the CDR3 DNA reads TGTGCCAGCAGTGAGGCCAGGACTAACTATGGCTACACCTTC.

The rearrangement links TRBV27 to TRBJ1-1, with 8 bases aligning to TRBD1. The CDR3 has 14 residues. V was clipped by 6 bases and J by 4 bases; unmatched bases: 7. Germline CDR1 MNHEY, CDR2 SMNVEV (reference sequence). The CDR3 DNA follows: TGTGCCAGCAGAAGACAGGGGCAAGGCACTGAAGCTTTCTTT. Translating gives CASRRQGQGTEAFF.

The CDR3 region has the DNA TGCGCCAGCAGCTCCCGGCCAACTAGCGGGGGGGCCGGGGAGACCCAGTACTTC. It encodes CASSSRPTSGGAGETQYF. The gene calls are TRBV5-1 and TRBJ2-5, with TRBD2 matching over 13 bases. With 3 bases clipped from V and 5 bases from J, the junction kept 13 bases outside the gene matches. Germline CDR1 is SGHRS and CDR2 is YFSETQ. This CDR3 is built from 18 residues. The full variable domain, with the rest looked up from reference TRBV5-1 and TRBJ2-5, is KAGVTQTPRYLIKTRGQQVTLSCSPISGHRSVSWYQQTPGQGLQFLFEYFSETQRNKGNFPGRFSGRQFSNSRSEMNVSTLELGDSALYLCASSSRPTSGGAGETQYFGPGTRLLVL.

This chain uses TRBV6-1 with TRBJ1-5; no firm D call. V was cut by 0 bases and J by 0 bases, with 12 bases left in between. This CDR3 comprises 17 residues. Germline V gene sequence: CDR1 MNHNS, CDR2 SASEGT. In DNA form, the CDR3 reads TGTGCCAGCAGTGAAGCGATCAGGAGAAATAGCAATCAGCCCCAGCATTTT. As protein: CASSEAIRRNSNQPQHF.

J is TRBJ1-1 and V is TRBV5-8; D uncertain. Trimming stripped 2 bases from V and 0 bases from J, with 8 bases between. The germline V gene has CDR1 SGHTS and CDR2 YDEGEE. This CDR3 contains 14 residues. The CDR3 reads CASSFPIMNTEAFF. The CDR3 DNA is TGTGCCAGCAGCTTTCCGATTATGAACACTGAAGCTTTCTTT.

The genes are TRBV10-3 and TRBJ2-7; 8 bases align to TRBD2. The CDR3 runs to 15 residues. From germline, CDR1 is ENHRY and CDR2 SYGVKD. Germline trimming cut 3 bases from V and 3 bases from J; bases unmatched to any gene: 7. Here the CDR3 reads CAISEPPGTSYEQYF. The CDR3 bases are TGTGCCATCAGTGAACCCCCCGGGACTAGCTACGAGCAGTACTTC.

In its sample, this clone was seen a few times. The rearrangement uses TRBV28 and TRBJ1-2; D remains ambiguous. Deletions cut 4 bases from V and 3 bases from J, with 6 bases between. The CDR3 is 12 residues long. CDR1 and CDR2 from the germline V gene are MDHEN and SYDVKM. The CDR3 here is CASSSVDYGYTF. CDR3 in DNA: TGTGCCAGCAGTTCGGTGGACTATGGCTACACCTTC.

In its sample, this clone was seen a few times. This chain connects TRBV2 to TRBJ1-5, with D maybe TRBD1 (6 bases). Germline V lookup: CDR1 SNHLY, CDR2 FYNNEI. The ends were cut back, 2 bases at V and 7 bases at J, with 15 bases in the middle. The length of the CDR3 is 15 residues. CDR3 protein: CASSEHSGQYQPQHF. The CDR3 bases are TGTGCCAGCAGTGAACATAGCGGACAGTACCAGCCCCAGCATTTT.